This is a list of T cell receptor beta chains from one sample in a study of beta chain features in type 1 diabetes. TCRdb's table, derived via immunoSEQ multiplex PCR, lists solely in-frame clones and lacks some. This sample has around 340,000 clones, with 8% found just once. Sequencing input: central memory CD4+ T cells from blood. These receptors were obtained from a woman aged 18-29 years in good health. The CDR3 runs from the conserved cysteine through the conserved F or W. D genes are given only for firm matches. Only some rows state a clone size, as once, few, many or a class for expanded clones.

clone_size,j_call,d_call,v_call,cdr3_nt,cdr3_aa
.,TRBJ2-1,TRBD2,TRBV28,TGTGCCAGCAGTATATGGGGACTAGCGGGAGCTCTTCCCCAGTTCTTC,CASSIWGLAGALPQFF
few,TRBJ2-3,TRBD1,TRBV27,TGTGCCAGCAGTTTATATACTTGGGGACAGGGATCTCAGGATACGCAGTATTTT,CASSLYTWGQGSQDTQYF
few,TRBJ2-5,.,TRBV7-2,TGTGCCAGCAGCTCCTATAGCAGACAAGAGACCCAGTACTTC,CASSSYSRQETQYF
few,TRBJ2-3,TRBD2,TRBV10-3,TGTGCCATCAGTGGGTCTTTCGCGGGAGGCGGCACAGATACGCAGTATTTT,CAISGSFAGGGTDTQYF
few,TRBJ2-1,.,TRBV7-9,TGTGCCAGCACCAGGGAGATAAGCTCCTACAATGAGCAGTTCTTC,CASTREISSYNEQFF
few,TRBJ2-7,.,TRBV7-3,TGTGCCAGCAGCTTAACCGGACAGAGGAATTTGCAGTACTTC,CASSLTGQRNLQYF
.,TRBJ2-4,TRBD1,TRBV6-5,TGTGCCAGCAGCCGTGACAGGGGAAAAAACATTCAGTACTTC,CASSRDRGKNIQYF
many,TRBJ1-2,.,TRBV28,TGTGCCAGCAGATGGGGTTCGGATGGCTACACCTTC,CASRWGSDGYTF
few,TRBJ1-1,.,TRBV27,TGTGCCAGCTTTGGACAGTACGTGACTGAAGCTTTCTTT,CASFGQYVTEAFF
.,TRBJ2-2,TRBD1,TRBV28,TGTGCCAGCATCGGATCGGGACAGGGTCCCACCGGGGAGCTGTTTTTT,CASIGSGQGPTGELFF
.,TRBJ2-1,TRBD1,TRBV7-2,TGTGCCAGCAGCTCAACAGGGGCGCGTGAGCAGTTCTTC,CASSSTGAREQFF
.,TRBJ2-1,TRBD2,TRBV7-9,TGTGCCAGCAGTAGGCGGGAGGGCCTTAATGAGCAGTTCTTC,CASSRREGLNEQFF
few,TRBJ2-5,.,TRBV6-5,TGTGCCAGCAGTTACTCATTAGTGGCTCAAGAGACCCAGTACTTC,CASSYSLVAQETQYF
.,TRBJ2-7,.,TRBV6-5,TGTGCCAGCAGTTACTCGTTCCGGAGATCCTACGAGCAGTACTTC,CASSYSFRRSYEQYF
.,TRBJ1-3,.,TRBV29-1,TGCAGCGTTGAAGCCACGGTATCGGCTGGAAACACCATATATTTT,CSVEATVSAGNTIYF
few,TRBJ1-5,TRBD1,TRBV11-2,TGTGCCAGCAGCCCGGGACAGCTTAGCAATCAGCCCCAGCATTTT,CASSPGQLSNQPQHF
few,TRBJ1-5,.,TRBV18,TGTGCCAGCTCACCAGGGGGGGGGTTCCAGCCCCAGCATTTT,CASSPGGGFQPQHF
few,TRBJ2-1,.,TRBV7-8,TGTGCCAGCAGCTTTGGAGAACCGCAGGAGCAGTTCTTC,CASSFGEPQEQFF
many,TRBJ2-7,.,TRBV28,TGTGCCAGCAAGGGGCAGGGAGCCGAGCAGTACTTC,CASKGQGAEQYF
.,TRBJ2-5,.,TRBV6-5,TGTGCCAGCAGTTACAGGGCTATGGGGGAGACCCAGTACTTC,CASSYRAMGETQYF
.,TRBJ1-2,.,TRBV14,TGTGCCAGCAACGTGTTCTATGGCTACACCTTC,CASNVFYGYTF
.,TRBJ2-4,TRBD1,TRBV18,TGTGCCAGCTCACCAAACAGGGGTTCGGGCAAAAACATTCAGTACTTC,CASSPNRGSGKNIQYF
many,TRBJ1-4,.,TRBV7-9,TGTGCCAGCAGCTCCGACATGATGTATGAAAAACTGTTTTTT,CASSSDMMYEKLFF
.,TRBJ2-2,.,TRBV21-1,TGTGCCAGCAGCAAAAGAACTAGCCGTTTAACCGGGGAGCTGTTTTTT,CASSKRTSRLTGELFF
.,TRBJ2-5,TRBD1,TRBV5-1,TGCGCCAGCAGCTTGGGGGACAGGGTACGGGAGACCCAGTACTTC,CASSLGDRVRETQYF
.,TRBJ1-1,.,TRBV28,TGTGCCAGCAGACTACGGGCCCTAAGGGGGTACACTGAAGCTTTCTTT,CASRLRALRGYTEAFF
.,TRBJ2-7,.,TRBV6-5,TGTGCCAGCTCCTCTGATTGGGGACCCTACGAGCAGTACTTC,CASSSDWGPYEQYF
few,TRBJ2-7,.,TRBV5-4,TGTGCCAGCAGCTTGGCCGGGGGCGGATACGAGCAGTACTTC,CASSLAGGGYEQYF
few,TRBJ1-4,.,TRBV2,TGTGCCAGCAGTCGAGAGCTTCAGGGTGAAAAACTGTTTTTT,CASSRELQGEKLFF
few,TRBJ2-3,.,TRBV7-2,TGTGCCAGCAGCAACGGCGCCTCCCTTGATACGCAGTATTTT,CASSNGASLDTQYF
few,TRBJ1-2,.,TRBV27,TGTGCCAGCAGTTCGTACGATAACTATGGCTACACCTTC,CASSSYDNYGYTF
few,TRBJ2-2,.,TRBV11-3,TGTGCCAGCAGCGGTAGTCTCACCGGGGAGCTGTTTTTT,CASSGSLTGELFF
few,TRBJ2-2,TRBD2,TRBV5-3,TGTGCCAGACCCTTTTTCTCTATAGCGGGAGCGGGCACCGGGGAGCTGTTTTTT,CARPFFSIAGAGTGELFF
.,TRBJ2-7,.,TRBV9,TGTGCCAGCAGCGTAGAGGCGGGTTCGGGACCAAATAAGGGCGAGCAGTACTTC,CASSVEAGSGPNKGEQYF
few,TRBJ2-1,.,TRBV5-4,TGTGCCAGCAGCGCGGGACAGAACAATGAGCAGTTCTTC,CASSAGQNNEQFF
.,TRBJ2-7,.,TRBV4-3,TGCGCCAGCAGCCAACTAACCGGGACCTTCCTTAGGGAGCAGTACTTC,CASSQLTGTFLREQYF
few,TRBJ2-7,TRBD1,TRBV18,TGTGCCAGCTCCCTGGGACAGGGGGACTACGAGCAGTACTTC,CASSLGQGDYEQYF
.,TRBJ2-3,.,TRBV7-2,TGTGCCAGCAGCTTAGACTATACTAGCACAGATACGCAGTATTTT,CASSLDYTSTDTQYF
.,TRBJ2-7,TRBD2,TRBV15,TGTGCCACCAGCAGAGCCCCTAGCGGGAACTACGAGCAGTACTTC,CATSRAPSGNYEQYF
.,TRBJ2-7,.,TRBV11-2,TGCGCCAGCAGCCAAGATCGGGTCGGCTACGAGCAGTACTTC,CASSQDRVGYEQYF
many,TRBJ2-3,TRBD1,TRBV28,TGTGCCAGCTGTAGAAGACAGGGACGCACAGATACGCAGTATTTT,CASCRRQGRTDTQYF
few,TRBJ1-5,.,TRBV28,TGTGCCAGCAGCCGCGGACAGCCCTATCAGCCCCAGCATTTT,CASSRGQPYQPQHF
few,TRBJ2-2,.,TRBV13,TGTGCCAGCAGCTTAAGAGACACCGGGGAGCTGTTTTTT,CASSLRDTGELFF
.,TRBJ2-5,TRBD2,TRBV15,TGTGCCACCAGAGCTAGCGGGAGTACGGAGACCCAGTACTTC,CATRASGSTETQYF
many,TRBJ2-7,.,TRBV5-1,TGCGCCAGCAGCCCGATGGCGGGCGGGATCTACGAGCAGTACTTC,CASSPMAGGIYEQYF
many,TRBJ2-3,.,TRBV5-1,TGCGCCAGCAGCTTGTCGCAGGGTACGGATACGCAGTATTTT,CASSLSQGTDTQYF
.,TRBJ1-1,TRBD1,TRBV7-2,TGTGCCAGCAGCCGTGGACAGGGCCTTAGAGCTTTCTTT,CASSRGQGLRAFF
few,TRBJ2-7,TRBD2,TRBV7-3,TGTGCCAGCAGCTTGATAGCGGGACCCTACGAGCAGTACTTC,CASSLIAGPYEQYF
.,TRBJ2-3,.,TRBV29-1,TGCAGCGGGGATGTGGGCGGACCAGGGTACGGAGATACGCAGTATTTT,CSGDVGGPGYGDTQYF
few,TRBJ1-2,.,TRBV25-1,TGTGCCAGCAGTCGGGGGCGCGAAGGCTACACCTTC,CASSRGREGYTF